This T cell receptor (beta chain) stems from a study of T cell repertoires in cytomegalovirus infection. In TCRdb, the reads were re-called with MiXCR into one record per CDR3 protein. The sample lists roughly 150,000 distinct CDR3 sequences; more than 15% were seen once. Study-wide results and caveats: HLA-C-restricted CMV clonotypes gave the most frequent clonotype in two of eight donors.

This clonotype was observed a few times. No antigen is known for it. CDR1 is SGHTA and CDR2 is FQGTGA in the germline V gene. V lost 6 bases to trimming and J lost 4 bases, with 6 bases between them. This CDR3 has 12 residues. Sequenced sample: CD8+ T cells from PBMCs. The receptor was derived from a human donor in good health (CMV status not recorded). Some clones in this sample may be carry-over from other donors' samples. The rearrangement uses TRBV7-3 and TRBJ2-2; no clear D. The CDR3 here is CASRSPTGELFF. CDR3 nucleotides: TGTGCCAGCAGGTCCCCCACCGGGGAGCTGTTTTTT.